One sample yielded the 30 T cell receptor beta chains listed below, sequenced in a study of T cell changes during pregnancy in multiple sclerosis. Only in-frame clones appear in the TCRdb table, and some are missing; sequencing was by immunoSEQ multiplex PCR. The data show tens of thousands of clones, about nine tenths seen once. The source was peripheral blood, collected after pregnancy. These receptors were taken from a female donor in good health, enrolled as a control in a pregnancy study.

The chain carries TRBV28 and TRBJ1-1; 8 positions match TRBD1. The CDR3 totals 14 residues. The V and J ends lost 6 bases and 5 bases, in that order; junction bases with no gene match: 8. CDR1 and CDR2 from the germline V gene are MDHEN and SYDVKM. The CDR3 loop reads CASSVGQGGTEAFF. The CDR3 nucleotides read TGTGCCAGCAGCGTAGGACAGGGCGGAACTGAAGCTTTCTTT. The complete variable domain, with remaining parts taken from reference TRBV28 and TRBJ1-1, reads DVKVTQSSRYLVKRTGEKVFLECVQDMDHENMFWYRQDPGLGLRLIYFSYDVKMKEKGDIPEGYSVSREKKERFSLILESASTNQTSMYLCASSVGQGGTEAFFGQGTRLTVV.

The chain employs TRBV5-1 and TRBJ2-7, with 9 positions matching TRBD1. Germline-derived CDR1 and CDR2 are SGHRS and YFSETQ. This CDR3 is built from 15 residues. V shed 5 bases, J shed 1 base, and the junction held 7 bases outside the gene matches. The CDR3 reads CASSRGQGGSYEQYF. The DNA of the CDR3 is TGCGCCAGCAGTCGGGGACAGGGAGGTTCCTACGAGCAGTACTTC.

The chain employs TRBV10-3 and TRBJ2-2; 10 bases are a match to TRBD2. The trim removed 6 bases at V and 1 base at J, leaving 5 bases unmatched. This CDR3 is 16 amino acids long. In germline, CDR1 is ENHRY, CDR2 SYGVKD. CDR3 bases: TGTGCCATCAGCCCAAGGACTAGCGGGAACACCGGGGAGCTGTTTTTT. It specifies CAISPRTSGNTGELFF.

V and J are TRBV9 and TRBJ1-1; D gene unclear. Germline V lookup: CDR1 SGDLS, CDR2 YYNGEE. The CDR3 has 13 residues. V lost 0 bases and J 4 bases, leaving 7 bases between the germline ends. The CDR3 nucleotides are TGTGCCAGCAGCGTAGAGGCGGCCACTGAAGCTTTCTTT. As protein: CASSVEAATEAFF.

This clone was observed a handful of times. The chain couples TRBV7-9 to TRBJ1-1; D remains ambiguous. The length of the CDR3 is 14 residues. V was trimmed by 5 bases and J by 0 bases, leaving 10 bases between them. Germline values: CDR1 SEHNR, CDR2 FQNEAQ (reference sequence). CDR3 nucleotides: TGTGCCAGCAGCCTTCCAGGTGTGAACACTGAAGCTTTCTTT. Translated, it gives CASSLPGVNTEAFF.

The J gene is TRBJ1-4, the V gene TRBV5-8, with a weak D call TRBD1 (5 bases). CDR3 length: 14 residues. Germline V gene lookup returns CDR1 SGHTS and CDR2 YDEGEE. The ends were cut back, 0 bases at V and 3 bases at J, with 6 bases in the middle. The CDR3 DNA is TGTGCCAGCAGCTTGGACAGGCCTAATGAAAAACTGTTTTTT. This sequence encodes CASSLDRPNEKLFF.

CDR3 region: CASIQVGSGANVLTF. DNA for the CDR3: TGTGCCAGTATCCAGGTGGGTTCTGGGGCCAACGTCCTGACTTTC. The chain has TRBV19 and TRBJ2-6; no clear D. CDR3 length: 15 amino acids. Trimming cost V 7 bases and J 1 base, with 11 bases left between them. Germline CDR1 and CDR2: LNHDA and SQIVND (reference sequence).

The chain employs TRBV5-1 and TRBJ2-5, with D possibly TRBD1 on 6 matching bases. The CDR3 covers 16 residues. CDR1 SGHRS and CDR2 YFSETQ come from the germline V gene. The V and J ends lost 0 bases and 2 bases respectively, with 14 bases between them. DNA of the CDR3: TGCGCCAGCAGCTTGGGGGGGCGGCCCGAACAAGAGACCCAGTACTTC. It specifies CASSLGGRPEQETQYF.

The genes are TRBV6-6 and TRBJ2-7, with D hard to call. Trimming removed 2 bases at V and 6 bases at J, with 8 bases between. The CDR3 totals 12 residues. The germline gives CDR1 MNHNY, CDR2 SVGAGI (reference sequence). CDR3 nucleotide sequence: TGTGCCAGCAGTTACCCGGGTGGCGAGCAGTACTTC. Its protein product is CASSYPGGEQYF.

The chain is built from TRBV7-2 and TRBJ1-5; D might be TRBD1 (6 bases). This CDR3 spans 14 amino acids. Germline V gene data show CDR1 as SGHTA and CDR2 as FQGNSA. The V gene lost 4 bases and the J gene lost 1 base, with 8 bases spanning the gap. The CDR3 region has the DNA TGTGCCAGCAGCTCCAGGGGAAGCAATCAGCCCCAGCATTTT. Encoded protein: CASSSRGSNQPQHF.

The rearrangement uses TRBV28 and TRBJ2-4; 12 bases align to TRBD2. With V trimmed by 8 bases and J by 3 bases, 17 bases remained unmatched. Germline loops: CDR1 MDHEN, CDR2 SYDVKM. This CDR3 is built from 19 residues. The CDR3 bases are TGTGCCAGCGCGCATCCGGGACTAGCGGGCACCAGAGTCAAAAACATTCAGTACTTC. Its protein is CASAHPGLAGTRVKNIQYF.

The rearrangement joins TRBV2 to TRBJ1-2; D ambiguous. Looked up from germline, CDR1 is SNHLY and CDR2 is FYNNEI. The V end lost 6 bases, the J end lost 2 bases, and 10 bases lay between the germline ends. The CDR3 totals 13 residues. The CDR3: CASRPTPNYGYTF. CDR3 coding DNA: TGTGCCAGCAGACCCACACCCAACTATGGCTACACCTTC.

This clone was observed a single time. The V and J genes are TRBV10-2 and TRBJ2-1, with 10 bases that match TRBD2. Per the germline V gene, CDR1 is WSHSY and CDR2 is SAAADI. Trimming removed 2 bases from V and 2 bases from J; junction bases left unmatched: 6. This CDR3 is 17 amino acids long. The DNA of the CDR3 is TGCGCCAGCAGTGAGACAGCGGGAGGGGCGACCTACAATGAGCAGTTCTTC. Its protein is CASSETAGGATYNEQFF.

This CDR3 reads CARSFLITGCPEAFF. CDR3 bases: TGTGCCAGAAGTTTTTTAATCACAGGGTGTCCTGAAGCTTTCTTT. The rearrangement links TRBV5-3 to TRBJ1-1; a weak D match, TRBD1 (6 bases). TRBV5-3 is filed as an ORF, its function uncertain. CDR3 length equals 15 residues. Trimming left V 5 bases short and J 6 bases short, with 20 bases between.

This clone has a single count. The chain joins TRBV29-1 to TRBJ1-4; 12 bases are shared with TRBD1. After removal of 6 bases from V and 5 bases from J, the junction contained 7 bases not matched to a gene. There are 15 residues in the CDR3. CDR1 SQVTM and CDR2 ANQGSEA come from the germline V gene. The CDR3 is CSVAGTGGLNEKLFF. The CDR3 DNA is TGCAGCGTCGCCGGGACAGGGGGCTTGAATGAAAAACTGTTTTTT.

The genes are TRBV2 and TRBJ2-7; unclear D gene. The CDR3 consists of 10 residues. V gave up 6 bases and J gave up 3 bases, with 3 bases separating them. Germline CDR1 is SNHLY and CDR2 is FYNNEI. The CDR3 nucleotides are TGTGCCAGCAGCATCTACGAGCAGTACTTC. This sequence encodes CASSIYEQYF.

The gene calls are TRBV5-4 and TRBJ2-2; D unclear. Deletions cut 0 bases from V and 1 base from J, with 7 bases between. CDR1 is SGHNT and CDR2 is YYREEE in the germline V gene (reference sequence). CDR3 length: 15 amino acids. This CDR3 reads CASSLEFGNTGELFF. The CDR3 DNA reads as TGTGCCAGCAGCTTGGAATTCGGGAACACCGGGGAGCTGTTTTTT.

The genes are TRBV14 and TRBJ2-1; 12 positions agree with TRBD2. Germline values: CDR1 SGHDN, CDR2 FVKESK. The CDR3 covers 18 residues. Trimming took 0 bases from V and 10 from J; bases not matched to a gene: 13. The CDR3 region is CASSQDLTPGLAGSEQFF. The CDR3 nucleotides are TGTGCCAGCAGCCAAGATCTAACCCCTGGACTAGCGGGAAGCGAGCAGTTCTTC.

The chain is built from TRBV9 and TRBJ2-5; the D gene is possibly TRBD1 (6 bases). This CDR3 has 16 amino acids. V was pared by 4 bases and J by 2 bases, with 18 bases between. Germline assignment: CDR1 SGDLS and CDR2 YYNGEE. The CDR3 loop reads CASSPRTARTQETQYF. The CDR3 DNA reads TGTGCCAGCAGCCCCAGGACAGCCCGAACTCAAGAGACCCAGTACTTC.

This clone occurred once. The V and J genes are TRBV5-1 and TRBJ1-2; 9 bases match TRBD1. V lost 1 base and J lost 7; bases outside the gene matches: 14. This CDR3 has 17 residues. The germline CDR1 and CDR2 sequences are SGHRS and YFSETQ. The CDR3 reads CASSLSAWDRASFGYTF. For the CDR3, the DNA is TGCGCCAGCAGCTTGTCCGCTTGGGACAGGGCCTCCTTTGGCTACACCTTC. Complete variable domain (other parts from reference TRBV5-1 and TRBJ1-2): KAGVTQTPRYLIKTRGQQVTLSCSPISGHRSVSWYQQTPGQGLQFLFEYFSETQRNKGNFPGRFSGRQFSNSRSEMNVSTLELGDSALYLCASSLSAWDRASFGYTFGSGTRLTVV.

The J gene is TRBJ2-7, the V gene TRBV12-5; maybe TRBD1 (6 bases). Per germline, CDR1 LGHNT and CDR2 FRNRAP. CDR3 size: 16 residues. The germline V and J ends were trimmed by 0 bases and 5 bases, with 17 bases remaining between them. The DNA of the CDR3 is TGTGCTAGTGGTTTGGTACAAGTCCAGGGGCTCAACGAGCAGTACTTC. Translating gives CASGLVQVQGLNEQYF.

The chain combines TRBV5-4 with TRBJ2-3; TRBD1 might be the D (7 bases). The germline gives CDR1 SGHNT, CDR2 YYREEE (reference sequence). CDR3 length equals 14 residues. Trimming took 4 bases from V and 3 from J, leaving 12 bases between them. For the CDR3, the DNA is TGTGCCAGCAGCCTGGAGGGACAGACAGATACGCAGTATTTT. It codes for CASSLEGQTDTQYF.

V and J are TRBV19 and TRBJ2-1; 9 bases are a match to TRBD2. CDR1 and CDR2 (germline): LNHDA, SQIVND (reference sequence). Unmatched junction bases numbered 12, after V lost 3 bases and J lost 9 bases. This CDR3 is 16 amino acids long. The CDR3 sequence is CASSIGGGGHRSEQFF. CDR3 sequence (DNA): TGTGCCAGTAGTATTGGCGGGGGGGGTCACAGGAGTGAGCAGTTCTTC.

A few counts support this clone. The V gene is TRBV4-2, the J gene TRBJ2-1, with D unresolved. The CDR3 covers 14 residues. The V gene's germline CDR1 is LGHNA and CDR2 YNFKEQ. V was clipped by 4 bases and J by 6 bases, with 13 bases between them. The CDR3 loop reads CASSPLMGLNEQFF. CDR3 DNA: TGTGCCAGCAGCCCCCTAATGGGCCTCAATGAGCAGTTCTTC.

The chain employs TRBV6-6 and TRBJ1-4, with 7 bases that match TRBD1. Germline trimming cut 6 bases from V and 9 bases from J; bases unmatched to any gene: 10. Germline V gene data show CDR1 as MNHNY and CDR2 as SVGAGI (reference sequence). This CDR3 region has 14 residues. In nucleotides, the CDR3 is TGTGCCAGCAGGCGACAGGGCCCTTTTCAAAAACTGTTTTTT. Protein: CASRRQGPFQKLFF.

V gene TRBV9 combines with J gene TRBJ1-2; D perhaps matches TRBD1 (6 bases). CDR3 size: 15 residues. Trimming cost V 5 bases and J 3 bases, with 17 bases left between them. CDR1 is SGDLS and CDR2 is YYNGEE in the germline V gene. This CDR3 reads CASSRGASGDYGYTF. Here the CDR3 DNA reads TGTGCCAGCAGTCGGGGGGCTTCAGGGGACTATGGCTACACCTTC.

This sequence joins TRBV2 and TRBJ2-5; no firm D call. The germline gives CDR1 SNHLY, CDR2 FYNNEI. The CDR3 spans 15 residues. The ends were cut back, 4 bases at V and 1 base at J, with 13 bases in the middle. CDR3 DNA: TGTGCCAGCAGTGCCTCTAGGCGCCTCCAAGAGACCCAGTACTTC. This gives the protein CASSASRRLQETQYF.

This CDR3 reads CASTPPSGYNEQFF. The CDR3 DNA sequence: TGTGCCAGCACCCCCCCCAGCGGGTACAATGAGCAGTTCTTC. This chain joins TRBV28 and TRBJ2-1; tentatively, D is TRBD2 (6 bases). CDR1 and CDR2 from the germline V gene are MDHEN and SYDVKM. The V end was cut by 7 bases, the J end by 4 bases, with 14 bases between. This CDR3 has 14 amino acids.

This chain joins TRBV5-6 and TRBJ1-3; D gene unclear. V was pared by 2 bases and J by 4 bases, with 7 bases between. The CDR3 covers 13 residues. Germline V gene data show CDR1 as SGHDT and CDR2 as YYEEEE. Here the CDR3 reads CASSFVEGNTIYF. The CDR3 DNA sequence: TGTGCCAGCAGCTTCGTGGAGGGAAACACCATATATTTT.

The chain is built from TRBV19 and TRBJ2-2, with D perhaps matching TRBD1 (6 bases). The CDR3 runs to 14 residues. V was pared by 11 bases and J by 1 base, with 14 bases between. The germline V gene has CDR1 LNHDA and CDR2 SQIVND (reference sequence). CDR3 loop: CAGRLQGNTGELFF. Written as DNA, the CDR3 is TGTGCCGGACGATTACAGGGGAACACCGGGGAGCTGTTTTTT.